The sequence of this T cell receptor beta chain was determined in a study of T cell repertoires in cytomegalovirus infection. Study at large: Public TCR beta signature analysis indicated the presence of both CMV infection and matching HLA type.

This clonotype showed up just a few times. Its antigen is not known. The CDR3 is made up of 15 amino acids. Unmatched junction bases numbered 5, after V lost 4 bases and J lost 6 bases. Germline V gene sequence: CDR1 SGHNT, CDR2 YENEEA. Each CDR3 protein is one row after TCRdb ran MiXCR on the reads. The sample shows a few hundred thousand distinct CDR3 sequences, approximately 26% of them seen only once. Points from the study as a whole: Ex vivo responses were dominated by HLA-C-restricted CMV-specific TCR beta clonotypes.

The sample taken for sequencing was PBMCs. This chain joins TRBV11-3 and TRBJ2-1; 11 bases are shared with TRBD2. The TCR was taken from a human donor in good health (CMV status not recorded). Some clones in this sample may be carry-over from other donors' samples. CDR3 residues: CASSSPGLAVNEQFF. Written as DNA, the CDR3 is TGTGCCAGCAGCTCTCCGGGACTAGCGGTCAATGAGCAGTTCTTC.